This T cell receptor (beta chain) emerged from a study of shared clonotypes between healthy human individuals. Study summary: Plates per donor: three CD4 naive, three CD4 memory, two CD8 naive, one CD8 memory.

Germline V CDR1 and CDR2: SGHVS, FNYEAQ. The V gene lost 1 base and the J gene lost 1 base, with 5 bases spanning the gap. The CDR3 runs 13 residues. Naive CD8 cells were CD45RO-negative, positively selected for CCR7, excluding terminally differentiated effector memory CD45RA+ cells. The assay was immunoSEQ multiplex PCR, and TCRdb's table has in-frame clones only and misses some. The sample records almost 700,000 clones, about 92% being singletons. A note on this clone: Its cognate antigen is unknown. Since a much larger clone is just one base distant, this may be a read error. Other DNA sequences in the sample encode the same CDR3.

Regarding the study as a whole: Deeper or shallower sequencing was expected to change how clonotypes are shared among donors.

The sequenced sample consisted of naive CD8+ T cells sorted from blood. The sequence was collected from a man aged 25-45 years in good health. The gene calls are TRBV7-6 and TRBJ2-7; D is possibly TRBD1 (5 bases). CDR3 loop: CASSLDRSYEQYF. The DNA for the CDR3 is TGTGCCAGCAGCTTAGACAGGTCCTACGAGCAGTACTTC.